The 9 T cell receptor beta chains presented below share a single source sample, sequenced in a study of blood T cell repertoires in COVID-19. Using immunoSEQ multiplex PCR, the repertoire was profiled, and TCRdb retains in-frame clones only, with some absent. The table has more than 250,000 clones, around 86% seen once. Sample: PBMCs or T cells enriched from blood (not recorded which). The receptors were sampled from a woman aged 18 to 35 who had recovered from COVID-19.

The V call is TRBV27, the J call TRBJ2-7, with D perhaps TRBD1 (6 bases). Germline lookup yields CDR1 MNHEY and CDR2 SMNVEV (reference sequence). V dropped 6 bases and J dropped 1 base, with 13 bases sitting between them. The CDR3 is made up of 14 amino acids. CDR3 loop: CASSLTRGSYEQYF. The CDR3 nucleotides read TGTGCCAGCAGCCTCACCAGGGGATCCTACGAGCAGTACTTC.

V and J are TRBV7-9 and TRBJ1-5; tentative D call: TRBD1 (5 bases). The V end lost 5 bases, the J end lost 5 bases, and 16 bases lay between the germline ends. The CDR3 covers 15 residues. CDR1 is SEHNR, CDR2 FQNEAQ, per germline (reference sequence). The CDR3 spells CASSPISQGYQPQHF. Written as DNA, the CDR3 is TGTGCCAGCAGCCCCATCTCCCAGGGTTATCAGCCCCAGCATTTT.

The chain joins TRBV3-1 (or the pseudogene TRBV3-2) to TRBJ2-7, with D perhaps matching TRBD1 (5 bases). Germline V gene data show CDR1 as LGHDT and CDR2 as YNNKEL (reference sequence). V was trimmed by 2 bases and J by 1 base, leaving 9 bases between them. The CDR3 contains 14 residues. The CDR3 DNA sequence: TGTGCCAGCAGCCAAACAGGAAGATCCTACGAGCAGTACTTC. Translated, it gives CASSQTGRSYEQYF.

This clone was detected once. The chain recombines TRBV28 with TRBJ2-7; TRBD2 matches at 11 bases. CDR1 is MDHEN and CDR2 is SYDVKM in the germline V gene. The V and J ends lost 7 bases and 2 bases, in that order; junction bases with no gene match: 4. This CDR3 has 14 amino acids. CDR3 coding DNA: TGTGCCAGCAATGGACTAGCGGGCACCTACGAGCAGTACTTC. It encodes CASNGLAGTYEQYF. Combining the CDR3 with reference TRBV28 and TRBJ2-7 gives the whole variable domain DVKVTQSSRYLVKRTGEKVFLECVQDMDHENMFWYRQDPGLGLRLIYFSYDVKMKEKGDIPEGYSVSREKKERFSLILESASTNQTSMYLCASNGLAGTYEQYFGPGTRLTVT.

This clone was counted between two and nine times. The J gene is TRBJ2-7, the V gene TRBV3-1 (or the pseudogene TRBV3-2), with D perhaps TRBD2 (6 bases). The germline V and J ends were trimmed by 3 bases and 0 bases, with 9 bases remaining between them. Germline V CDR1 and CDR2: LGHDT, YNNKEL (reference sequence). This CDR3 is built from 14 residues. CDR3 protein: CASSHHGSSYEQYF. In nucleotides, the CDR3 is TGTGCCAGCAGCCATCACGGGAGCTCCTACGAGCAGTACTTC.

This clone has only one observation. The chain recombines TRBV6-6 with TRBJ1-3; perhaps TRBD1 as D (6 bases). CDR1 and CDR2 (germline): MNHNY, SVGAGI (reference sequence). The length of the CDR3 is 14 residues. The V gene lost 5 bases and the J gene lost 3 bases, with 11 bases spanning the gap. The CDR3 sequence is CASSPQGYGNTIYF. The DNA of the CDR3 is TGTGCCAGCAGTCCACAGGGATATGGAAACACCATATATTTT.

This clone was observed once. This chain uses TRBV30 with TRBJ2-1; 7 nucleotides match TRBD1. Germline loops: CDR1 GTSNPN, CDR2 SVGIG (reference sequence). This CDR3 is built from 17 residues. Trimming took 0 bases from V and 0 from J; bases not matched to a gene: 8. DNA for the CDR3: TGTGCCTGGAGTGTTTCCCCGGACAGGAGCTCCTACAATGAGCAGTTCTTC. Its translation: CAWSVSPDRSSYNEQFF.

This chain uses TRBV18 with TRBJ2-1; 7 bases align to TRBD2. Germline CDR1 KGHSH, CDR2 LQKENI. This CDR3 is built from 17 residues. Trimming removed 2 bases from V and 5 bases from J; junction bases left unmatched: 12. The CDR3 DNA reads TGTGCCAGCTCACCATTCAGTGGAGCGGGGAATAACAATGAGCAGTTCTTC. It codes for CASSPFSGAGNNNEQFF.

The chain uses TRBV10-1 and TRBJ2-7, with D perhaps TRBD1 (6 bases). The germline gives CDR1 WNHNN, CDR2 SYGVQD (reference sequence). With 3 bases removed from V and 3 bases from J, the gap between germline ends came to 9 bases. The CDR3 is 13 residues long. CDR3 residues: CASSEQGRYEQYF. The CDR3 bases are TGCGCCAGCAGTGAACAGGGCCGCTACGAGCAGTACTTC.